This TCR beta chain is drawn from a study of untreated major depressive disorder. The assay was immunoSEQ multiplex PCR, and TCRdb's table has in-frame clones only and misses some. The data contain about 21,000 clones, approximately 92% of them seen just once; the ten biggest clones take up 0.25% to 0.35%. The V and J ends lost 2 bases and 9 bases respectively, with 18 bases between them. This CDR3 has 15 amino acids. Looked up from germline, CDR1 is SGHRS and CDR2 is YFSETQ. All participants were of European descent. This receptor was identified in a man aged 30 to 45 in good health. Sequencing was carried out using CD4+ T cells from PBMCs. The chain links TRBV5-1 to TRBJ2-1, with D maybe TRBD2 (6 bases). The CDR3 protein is CASSLGLGGVSEQFF. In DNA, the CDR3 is TGCGCCAGCAGCTTAGGATTGGGGGGAGTCAGTGAGCAGTTCTTC.